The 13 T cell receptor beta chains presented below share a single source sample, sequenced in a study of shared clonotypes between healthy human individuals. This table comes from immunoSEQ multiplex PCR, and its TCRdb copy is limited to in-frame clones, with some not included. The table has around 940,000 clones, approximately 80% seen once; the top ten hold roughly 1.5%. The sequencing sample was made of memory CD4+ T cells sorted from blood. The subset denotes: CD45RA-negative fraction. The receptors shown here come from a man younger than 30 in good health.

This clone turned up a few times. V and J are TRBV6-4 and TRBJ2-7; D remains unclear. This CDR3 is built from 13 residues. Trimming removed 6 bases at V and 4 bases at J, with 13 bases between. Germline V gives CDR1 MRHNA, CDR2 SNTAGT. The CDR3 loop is CASRGRESYEQYF. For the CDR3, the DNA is TGTGCCAGCAGGGGCCGCGAGTCGTACGAGCAGTACTTC.

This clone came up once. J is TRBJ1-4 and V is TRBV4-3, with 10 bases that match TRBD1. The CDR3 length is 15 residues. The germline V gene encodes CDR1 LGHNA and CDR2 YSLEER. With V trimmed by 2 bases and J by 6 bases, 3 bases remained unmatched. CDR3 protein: CASSQFGTGDEKLFF. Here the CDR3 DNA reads TGCGCCAGCAGCCAATTTGGGACAGGGGATGAAAAACTGTTTTTT.

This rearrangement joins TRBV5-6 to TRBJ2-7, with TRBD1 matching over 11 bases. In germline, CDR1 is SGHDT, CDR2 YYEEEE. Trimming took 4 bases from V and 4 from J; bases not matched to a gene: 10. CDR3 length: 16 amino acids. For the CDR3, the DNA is TGTGCCAGCAGCGGCCTCGGGACAGGGGGTCGGTACGAGCAGTACTTC. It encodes CASSGLGTGGRYEQYF.

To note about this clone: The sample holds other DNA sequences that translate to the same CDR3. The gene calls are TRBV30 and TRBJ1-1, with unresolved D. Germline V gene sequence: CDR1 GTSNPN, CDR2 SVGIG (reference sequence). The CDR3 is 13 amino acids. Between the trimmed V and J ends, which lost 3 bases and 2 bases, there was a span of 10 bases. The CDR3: CAWRTGFNTEAFF. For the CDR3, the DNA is TGTGCCTGGAGAACCGGGTTCAACACTGAAGCTTTCTTT.

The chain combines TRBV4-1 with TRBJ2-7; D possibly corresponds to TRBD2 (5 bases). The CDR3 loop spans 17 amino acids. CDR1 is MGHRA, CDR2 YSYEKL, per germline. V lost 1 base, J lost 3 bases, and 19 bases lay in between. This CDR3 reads CASSQVTGTATHYEQYF. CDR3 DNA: TGCGCCAGCAGCCAAGTCACGGGAACAGCTACCCACTACGAGCAGTACTTC.

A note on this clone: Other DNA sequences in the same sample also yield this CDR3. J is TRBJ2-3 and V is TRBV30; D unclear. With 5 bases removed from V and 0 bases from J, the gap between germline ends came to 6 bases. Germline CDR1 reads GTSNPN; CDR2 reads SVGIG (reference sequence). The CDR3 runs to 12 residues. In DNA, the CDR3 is TGTGCCTGGGGACGCAGCACAGATACGCAGTATTTT. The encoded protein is CAWGRSTDTQYF.

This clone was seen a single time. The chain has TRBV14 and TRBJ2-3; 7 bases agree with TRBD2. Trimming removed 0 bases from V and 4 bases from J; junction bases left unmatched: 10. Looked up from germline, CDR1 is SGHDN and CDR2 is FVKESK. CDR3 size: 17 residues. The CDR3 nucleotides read TGTGCCAGCAGCCAAGATTGGGGAGGGGCAGGCTCAGATACGCAGTATTTT. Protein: CASSQDWGGAGSDTQYF.

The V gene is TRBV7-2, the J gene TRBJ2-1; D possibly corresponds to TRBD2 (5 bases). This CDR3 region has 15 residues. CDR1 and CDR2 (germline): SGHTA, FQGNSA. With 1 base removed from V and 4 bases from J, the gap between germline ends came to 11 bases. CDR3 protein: CASSLDPGNYNEQFF. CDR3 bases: TGTGCCAGCAGCTTAGATCCGGGGAATTACAATGAGCAGTTCTTC.

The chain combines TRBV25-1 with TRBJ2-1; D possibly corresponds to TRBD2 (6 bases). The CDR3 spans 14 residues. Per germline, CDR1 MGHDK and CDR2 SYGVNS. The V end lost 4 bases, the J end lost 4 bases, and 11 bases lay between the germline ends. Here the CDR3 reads CASSGGTPYNEQFF. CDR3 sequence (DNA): TGTGCCAGCAGTGGGGGGACTCCTTACAATGAGCAGTTCTTC.

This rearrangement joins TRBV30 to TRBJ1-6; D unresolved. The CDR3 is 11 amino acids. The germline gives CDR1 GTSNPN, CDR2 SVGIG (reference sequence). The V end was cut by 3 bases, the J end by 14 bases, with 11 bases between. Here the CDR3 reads CAWRDPVSLHF. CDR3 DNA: TGTGCCTGGAGGGACCCTGTATCCCTCCACTTT.

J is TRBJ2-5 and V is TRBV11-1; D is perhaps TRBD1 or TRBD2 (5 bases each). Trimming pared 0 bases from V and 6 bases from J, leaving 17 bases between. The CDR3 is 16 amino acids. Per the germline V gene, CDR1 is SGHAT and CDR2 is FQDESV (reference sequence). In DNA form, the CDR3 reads TGTGCCAGCAGCTTAGCAGCGGTCGGGACGGGACAGACCCAGTACTTC. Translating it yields CASSLAAVGTGQTQYF.

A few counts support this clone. Written as DNA, the CDR3 is TGTGCCAGCAGCCTTACGACCGCGACAGACCTTTATTCACCCCTCCACTTT. This gives the protein CASSLTTATDLYSPLHF. This chain links TRBV5-4 with TRBJ1-6; D is perhaps TRBD1 (5 bases). The CDR3 is made up of 17 amino acids. The germline V gene encodes CDR1 SGHNT and CDR2 YYREEE (reference sequence). V was shortened by 4 bases and J by 8 bases, with 22 bases between the two germline ends.

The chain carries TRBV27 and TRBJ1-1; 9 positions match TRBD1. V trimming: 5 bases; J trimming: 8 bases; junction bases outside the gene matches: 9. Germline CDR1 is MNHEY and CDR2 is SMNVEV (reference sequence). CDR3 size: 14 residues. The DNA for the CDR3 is TGTGCCAGCAGTATTACACAGGGGGCTGCGGAAGCTTTCTTT. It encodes CASSITQGAAEAFF.